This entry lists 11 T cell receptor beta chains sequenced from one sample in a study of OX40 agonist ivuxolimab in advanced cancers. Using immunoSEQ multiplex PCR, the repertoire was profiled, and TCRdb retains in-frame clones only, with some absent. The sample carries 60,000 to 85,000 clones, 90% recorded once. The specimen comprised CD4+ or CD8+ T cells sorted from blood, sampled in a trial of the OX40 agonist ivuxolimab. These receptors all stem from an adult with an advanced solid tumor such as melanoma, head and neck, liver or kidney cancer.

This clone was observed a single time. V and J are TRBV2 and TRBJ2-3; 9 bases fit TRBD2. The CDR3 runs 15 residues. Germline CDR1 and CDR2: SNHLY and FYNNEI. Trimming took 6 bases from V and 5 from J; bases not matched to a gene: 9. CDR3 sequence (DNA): TGTGCCAGCAGGGCATTGGCTAGCGGGGTAGATACGCAGTATTTT. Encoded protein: CASRALASGVDTQYF. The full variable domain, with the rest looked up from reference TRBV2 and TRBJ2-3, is EPEVTQTPSHQVTQMGQEVILRCVPISNHLYFYWYRQILGQKVEFLVSFYNNEISEKSEIFDDQFSVERPDGSNFTLKIRSTKLEDSAMYFCASRALASGVDTQYFGPGTRLTVL.

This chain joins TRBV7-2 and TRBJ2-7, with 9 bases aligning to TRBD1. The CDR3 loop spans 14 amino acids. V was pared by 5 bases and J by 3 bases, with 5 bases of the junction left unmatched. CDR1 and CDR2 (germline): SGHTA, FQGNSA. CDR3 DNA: TGTGCCAGCAGCCTCTTGACAGGGGGCTACGAGCAGTACTTC. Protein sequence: CASSLLTGGYEQYF.

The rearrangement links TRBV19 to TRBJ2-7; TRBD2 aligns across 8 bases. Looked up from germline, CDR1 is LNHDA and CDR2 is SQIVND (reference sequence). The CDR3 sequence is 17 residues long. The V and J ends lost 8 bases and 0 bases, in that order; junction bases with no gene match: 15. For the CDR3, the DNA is TGTGCCAGTGGAGGGGCGCTAGCGGGTCTTAGCTCCTACGAGCAGTACTTC. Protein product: CASGGALAGLSSYEQYF.

The CDR3: CASSPSFPGTGAGGYTF. DNA for the CDR3: TGTGCCAGCAGTCCCAGCTTCCCCGGGACAGGGGCCGGTGGCTACACCTTC. V is TRBV28 and J is TRBJ1-2; 10 nucleotides align to TRBD1. The CDR3 has 17 amino acids. With 5 bases clipped from V and 7 bases from J, the junction kept 16 bases outside the gene matches. Germline V gene lookup returns CDR1 MDHEN and CDR2 SYDVKM.

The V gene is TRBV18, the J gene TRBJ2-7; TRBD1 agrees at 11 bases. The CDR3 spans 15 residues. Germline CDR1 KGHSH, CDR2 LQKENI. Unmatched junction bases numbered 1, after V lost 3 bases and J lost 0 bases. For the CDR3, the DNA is TGTGCCAGCTCACCCGGGACAGGGGGCTCCTACGAGCAGTACTTC. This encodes CASSPGTGGSYEQYF.

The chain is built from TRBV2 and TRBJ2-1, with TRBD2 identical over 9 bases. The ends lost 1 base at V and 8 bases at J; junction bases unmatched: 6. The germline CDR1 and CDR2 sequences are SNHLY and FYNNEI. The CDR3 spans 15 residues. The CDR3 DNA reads TGTGCCAGCAGTGAAGGGCTAGCGGGATTGGATGAGCAGTTCTTC. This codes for CASSEGLAGLDEQFF.

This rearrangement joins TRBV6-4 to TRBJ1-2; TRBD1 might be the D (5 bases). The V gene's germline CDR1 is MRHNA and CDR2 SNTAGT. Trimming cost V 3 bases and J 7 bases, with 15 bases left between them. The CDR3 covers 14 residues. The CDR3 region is CASSEKAGMGGYTF. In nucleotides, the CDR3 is TGTGCCAGCAGTGAAAAGGCAGGGATGGGTGGCTACACCTTC.

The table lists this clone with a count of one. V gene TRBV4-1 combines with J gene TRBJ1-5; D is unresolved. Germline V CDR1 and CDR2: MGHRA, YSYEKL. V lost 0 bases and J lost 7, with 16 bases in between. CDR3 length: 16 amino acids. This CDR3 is CASSQDLRRQDQPQHF. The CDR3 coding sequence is TGCGCCAGCAGCCAAGATCTACGACGGCAGGACCAGCCCCAGCATTTT.

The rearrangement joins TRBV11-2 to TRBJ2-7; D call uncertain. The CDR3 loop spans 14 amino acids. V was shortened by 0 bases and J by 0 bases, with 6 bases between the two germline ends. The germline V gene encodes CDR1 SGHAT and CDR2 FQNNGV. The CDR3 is CASSLDPGSYEQYF. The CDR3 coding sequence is TGTGCCAGCAGCTTAGACCCGGGCTCCTACGAGCAGTACTTC.

Written as DNA, the CDR3 is TGTGCCAGCAGCGTCGCGGGGCGGAGATCAACAGATACGCAGTATTTT. It is translated as CASSVAGRRSTDTQYF. The chain links TRBV5-6 to TRBJ2-3; the D gene is possibly TRBD2 (6 bases). CDR3 size: 16 residues. Germline CDR1 SGHDT, CDR2 YYEEEE. V gave up 4 bases and J gave up 3 bases, with 18 bases separating them.

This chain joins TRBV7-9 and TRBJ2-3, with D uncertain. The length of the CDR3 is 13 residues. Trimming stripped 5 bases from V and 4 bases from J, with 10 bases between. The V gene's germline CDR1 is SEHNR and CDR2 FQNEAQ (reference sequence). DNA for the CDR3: TGTGCCAGCAGCCCCCTACGAGCAGATACGCAGTATTTT. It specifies CASSPLRADTQYF.